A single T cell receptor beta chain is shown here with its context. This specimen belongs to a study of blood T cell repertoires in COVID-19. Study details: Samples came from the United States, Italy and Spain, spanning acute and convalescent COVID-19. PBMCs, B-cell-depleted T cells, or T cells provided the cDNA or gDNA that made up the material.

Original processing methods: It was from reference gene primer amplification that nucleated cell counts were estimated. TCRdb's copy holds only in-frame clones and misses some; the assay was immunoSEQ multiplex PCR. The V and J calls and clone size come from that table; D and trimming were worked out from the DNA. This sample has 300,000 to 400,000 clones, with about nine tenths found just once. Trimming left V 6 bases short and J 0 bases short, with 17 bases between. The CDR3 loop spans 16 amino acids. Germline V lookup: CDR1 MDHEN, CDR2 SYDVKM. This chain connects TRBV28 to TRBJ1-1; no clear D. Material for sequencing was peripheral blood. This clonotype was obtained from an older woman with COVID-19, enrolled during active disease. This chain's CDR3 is CASSRMMEGMNTEAFF. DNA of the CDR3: TGTGCCAGCAGCCGAATGATGGAGGGTATGAACACTGAAGCTTTCTTT.